Listed below are T cell receptor beta chains from one sample, sequenced in a study of cytomegalovirus exposure and HLA in healthy donors. Clones were sequenced by immunoSEQ multiplex PCR, and TCRdb holds only the in-frame ones, with some missing. The sample lists fewer than 200,000 clones, roughly 88% seen once, with about 1.3% in the top ten. Source material: PBMCs. These receptors originate from a girl aged 2 to 10 in good health and CMV-seropositive. Each CDR3 is given without its conserved first and last residue.

V: TRBV9; J: TRBJ2-3; CDR3: ASSVVVGGLGGTDTQY
V: TRBV4-1; J: TRBJ1-5; CDR3: ASSQVLSVGYASPNQPQH
V: TRBV6-6; J: TRBJ1-5; CDR3: ASSYSIREPQH
V: TRBV7-9; J: TRBJ1-2; CDR3: ASSPSGLPPT
V: TRBV7-8; J: TRBJ1-1; CDR3: ASSSMTVTEAF
V: TRBV2; J: TRBJ1-1; CDR3: ASGYLTTEAF
V: TRBV5-4; J: TRBJ2-7; CDR3: ASSGGLAGGTYEQY
V: TRBV9; J: TRBJ1-2; CDR3: ASSEGGGRYGYT
V: TRBV6-5; J: TRBJ1-1; CDR3: ASKEPRENTEAF
V: TRBV6-6; J: TRBJ2-3; CDR3: ASSYRGDTQY
V: TRBV30; J: TRBJ1-4; CDR3: AWNTGADEKLF
V: TRBV7-6; J: TRBJ2-7; CDR3: ASSLAGDSYEQY
V: TRBV19; J: TRBJ1-5; CDR3: ASSIGPGLNQPQH
V: TRBV28; J: TRBJ2-7; CDR3: ASSFDPTEALPSYEQY
V: TRBV5-4; J: TRBJ1-6; CDR3: ASSLGHSYNSPLH
V: TRBV6-5; J: TRBJ1-3; CDR3: ASCTTFGSGNTIY
V: TRBV27; J: TRBJ1-6; CDR3: ASSSRGISYNSPLH
V: TRBV6-5; J: TRBJ1-6; CDR3: ASSYDRGMDSPLH
V: TRBV6-6; J: TRBJ2-1; CDR3: ASSYDRLNEQF
V: TRBV6-1; J: TRBJ1-5; CDR3: ASSEPLRAQPQH
V: TRBV30; J: TRBJ1-1; CDR3: AWWKPGHESEAF
V: TRBV6-1; J: TRBJ1-1; CDR3: ASSEAREAF
V: TRBV28; J: TRBJ2-7; CDR3: ASSANFYEQY
V: TRBV19; J: TRBJ1-5; CDR3: ASSISDSNQPQH
V: TRBV11-3; J: TRBJ2-4; CDR3: ASTLGRRQNIQY
V: TRBV7-2; J: TRBJ2-4; CDR3: ASSLGGGPQNIQY
V: TRBV6-5; J: TRBJ1-1; CDR3: ASSYSGHTEAF
V: TRBV5-1; J: TRBJ2-5; CDR3: ASSFGTGIQETQY
V: TRBV30; J: TRBJ2-5; CDR3: AWSVISGRMKTQY
V: TRBV7-9; J: TRBJ1-2; CDR3: ASSLGQGGRYT
V: TRBV6-1; J: TRBJ2-2; CDR3: ASSVAGLTGELF
V: TRBV10-3; J: TRBJ1-5; CDR3: AISEWEGTGQPQH
V: TRBV5-1; J: TRBJ2-1; CDR3: ASSLIAGEDEQF
V: TRBV30; J: TRBJ1-5; CDR3: AWSATAGTGGYYSNQPQH
V: TRBV29-1; J: TRBJ2-1; CDR3: SSILRDSNNEQF
V: TRBV29-1; J: TRBJ1-1; CDR3: SVGATEAF
V: TRBV9; J: TRBJ2-3; CDR3: ASSNIVATTNTQY
V: TRBV2; J: TRBJ2-4; CDR3: ASSPNRDGLAKNIQY
V: TRBV9; J: TRBJ1-2; CDR3: ASSVAQGAWYGYT
V: TRBV30; J: TRBJ2-5; CDR3: AWSLGTGQTQY
V: TRBV6-5; J: TRBJ1-1; CDR3: ASSDLQGPREAF